This T cell receptor beta chain was found in a study of tumor-infiltrating lymphocytes in primary liver carcinoma. This clonotype was counted between two and nine times. As the CDR3 is not closed by the conserved phenylalanine or tryptophan, this likely results from a read error. No DNA is shown, since the ends of the CDR3 on it are uncertain; the CDR3 is the one TCRdb lists. Starting from 500 ng of total RNA, TCR beta cDNA was produced with a primer in the constant region. For TCR beta, libraries were produced by three nested multiplex PCR rounds using slightly modified ARM-PCR. Two initial PCR rounds of about 11 cycles each paired TRBV1-TRBV30 forward primers with a C-beta reverse primer. TCRdb re-called the multiplex PCR reads through MiXCR, storing one row per CDR3 protein. The repertoire includes 95,000 to 100,000 distinct CDR3 sequences, approximately 70% of them detected once, and about 12% sits in the top ten.

Germline V gene sequence: CDR1 SGHAT, CDR2 FQNNGV. With termini counted, the CDR3 has 15 amino acids. Extraction of RNA together with DNA used roughly 19-32 mg of unsorted bulk tissue. This receptor was identified in a woman aged 55-75 years with primary liver carcinoma and hepatitis B virus infection. J is TRBJ2-7 and V is TRBV11-2; TRBD1 is the table's D call, not checked against the DNA. Sequencing was carried out using liver tumor tissue from sampling region 2. The subset was: tumor region T2, inferior pole. The CDR3 spells CASSFGTGGTYELYL.